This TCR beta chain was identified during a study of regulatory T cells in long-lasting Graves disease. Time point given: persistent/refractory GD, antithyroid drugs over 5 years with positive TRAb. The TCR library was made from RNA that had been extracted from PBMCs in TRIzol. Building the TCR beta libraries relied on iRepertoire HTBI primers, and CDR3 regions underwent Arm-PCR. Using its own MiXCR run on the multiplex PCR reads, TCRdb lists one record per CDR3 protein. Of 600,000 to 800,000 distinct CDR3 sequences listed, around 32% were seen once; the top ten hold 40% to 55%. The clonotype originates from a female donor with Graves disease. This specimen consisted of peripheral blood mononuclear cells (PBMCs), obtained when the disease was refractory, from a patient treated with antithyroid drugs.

The DNA of the CDR3 is TGTGCCAGCAGCCATACCGGAGGACAGGGGAGGTCACCCCTCCACTTT. It yields the protein CASSHTGGQGRSPLHF. This sequence joins TRBV3-1 and TRBJ1-6; 9 bases align to TRBD1. The CDR3 is made up of 16 amino acids. In germline, CDR1 is LGHDT, CDR2 YNNKEL (reference sequence). The junction had 10 bases not matched to a gene; V was cut back by 3 bases and J by 10 bases.